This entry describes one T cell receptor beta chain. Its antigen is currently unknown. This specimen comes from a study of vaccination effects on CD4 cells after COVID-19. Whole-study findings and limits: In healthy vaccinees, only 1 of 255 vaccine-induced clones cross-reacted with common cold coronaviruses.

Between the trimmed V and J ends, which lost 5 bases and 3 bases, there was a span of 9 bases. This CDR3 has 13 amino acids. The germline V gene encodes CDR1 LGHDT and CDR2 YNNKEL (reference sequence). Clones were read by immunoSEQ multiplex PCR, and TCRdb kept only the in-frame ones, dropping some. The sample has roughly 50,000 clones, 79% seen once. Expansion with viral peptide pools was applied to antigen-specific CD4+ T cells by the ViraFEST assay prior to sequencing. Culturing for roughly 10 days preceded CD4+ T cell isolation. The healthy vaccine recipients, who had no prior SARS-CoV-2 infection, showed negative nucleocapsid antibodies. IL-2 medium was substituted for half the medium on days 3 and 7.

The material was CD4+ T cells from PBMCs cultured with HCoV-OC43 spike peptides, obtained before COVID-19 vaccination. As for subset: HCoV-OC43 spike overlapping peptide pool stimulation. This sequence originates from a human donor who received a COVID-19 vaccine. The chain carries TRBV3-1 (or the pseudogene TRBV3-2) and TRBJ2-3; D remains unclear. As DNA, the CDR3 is TGTGCCAGCAGCTCGCACGGGACAGATACGCAGTATTTT. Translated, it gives CASSSHGTDTQYF.